The 20 T cell receptor beta chains below were found in one sample sequenced in a study of T cell clonality in common variable immunodeficiency. Sequenced by immunoSEQ multiplex PCR; TCRdb stores in-frame clones only, minus some. The sample was found to contain fewer than 65,000 clones, and every one recurs. Sequencing was carried out using peripheral blood mononuclear cells. Receptors were obtained from a person aged 18 to 75 in good health.

In this sample, this clone turned up many times. The read stops 3 residues short of the end of the CDR3; the missing end is completed from the germline J gene. The rearrangement links TRBV19 to TRBJ1-2; 11 bases map to TRBD1. Germline CDR1 reads LNHDA; CDR2 reads SQIVND (reference sequence). The length of the CDR3 is 16 residues. CDR3 region: CPHLPGQGVFYYGYTF. CDR3 bases read: TGTCCGCACCTCCCGGGACAGGGGGTCTTCTACTATGGC.

This clone was detected many times. The read is 3 residues too short to cover the CDR3 end, so that end is filled in from the germline J gene. This chain links TRBV20-1 with TRBJ1-1; TRBD1 agrees at 10 bases. This CDR3 is built from 14 residues. Per the germline V gene, CDR1 is DFQATT and CDR2 is SNEGSKA (reference sequence). The CDR3 DNA, read in part, is TGCAGTGCTCATTCCGGGACAGGGGTTATAGGA. Translating it yields CSAHSGTGVIG. Given in full, the CDR3 is CSAHSGTGVIGAFF.

This clone was counted many times. Read data end 3 residues before the CDR3 end; the end is taken from the germline J gene. This sequence joins TRBV19 and TRBJ1-1; D may be TRBD1 (6 bases). The germline V and J ends were trimmed by 8 bases and 5 bases, with 12 bases remaining between them. The germline gives CDR1 LNHDA, CDR2 SQIVND (reference sequence). The CDR3 totals 12 residues. CDR3 in amino acids: CASLVGATEAFF. CDR3 DNA (partial): TGTGCCAGTTTGGTGGGGGCTACTGAA. The whole variable domain, filled in from reference TRBV19 and TRBJ1-1, reads DGGITQSPKYLFRKEGQNVTLSCEQNLNHDAMYWYRQDPGQGLRLIYYSQIVNDFQKGDIAEGYSVSREKKESFPLTVTSAQKNPTAFYLCASLVGATEAFFGQGTRLTVV.

For this clone: The read finishes 3 residues shy of the CDR3 end, and the germline J gene is used to complete it. V and J are TRBV19 and TRBJ1-2, with 7 bases matching TRBD1. Germline lookup yields CDR1 LNHDA and CDR2 SQIVND (reference sequence). CDR3 size: 14 residues. The DNA read from the CDR3 is TGTGCCAGTAGTTCCCGGACAGGTAGGAATGAC. Translation gives CASSSRTGRND. The CDR3 reads in full as CASSSRTGRNDYTF.

In this sample, this clone turned up many times. The read stops 3 residues short of the end of the CDR3; the missing end is completed from the germline J gene. This chain joins TRBV7-9 and TRBJ1-2; D unclear. CDR1 is SEHNR, CDR2 FQNEAQ, per germline (reference sequence). This CDR3 has 14 amino acids. The CDR3 DNA, read in part, is TGTGCCAGCAGCTTAGATGACCGACCCAGGGGC. It codes for CASSLDDRPRG. The full CDR3 protein is CASSLDDRPRGYTF.

This clone was observed a handful of times. The read finishes 3 residues shy of the CDR3 end, and the germline J gene is used to complete it. J is TRBJ1-2 and V is TRBV18; D is perhaps TRBD1 (5 bases). Germline values: CDR1 KGHSH, CDR2 LQKENI. This CDR3 is built from 15 residues. V lost 2 bases and J 2 bases, leaving 12 bases between the germline ends. The CDR3 bases that were read are TGTGCCAGCTCACCAGAAGGAAGGGGAAACTATGGC. Protein: CASSPEGRGNYG. The whole CDR3 region reads CASSPEGRGNYGYTF.

This clone appeared a few times. Only one base separates this from a far larger clonotype, so it likely reflects a read error. The read halts 3 residues ahead of the CDR3 end, with the missing end drawn from the germline J gene. This CDR3 is also generated by other DNA sequences in the sample. The rearrangement links TRBV7-9 to TRBJ1-6; D uncertain. The length of the CDR3 is 14 residues. Germline V lookup: CDR1 SEHNR, CDR2 FQNEAQ (reference sequence). Between the trimmed V and J ends, which lost 3 bases and 4 bases, there was a span of 7 bases. CDR3 amino acids: CASSLEQYNSPLHF. The part of the CDR3 DNA that was read is TGTGCCAGCAGCTTGGAACAGTATAATTCACCC. Looking up the rest from reference TRBV7-9 and TRBJ1-6 gives the full variable domain: DTGVSQNPRHKITKRGQNVTFRCDPISEHNRLYWYRQTLGQGPEFLTYFQNEAQLEKSRLLSDRFSAERPKGSFSTLEIQRTEQGDSAMYLCASSLEQYNSPLHFGNGTRLTVT.

The sample holds many counts of this clone. From the germline J gene comes the end of the CDR3, since the read stops 3 residues before it. This chain connects TRBV19 to TRBJ2-1; the D gene is possibly TRBD2 (5 bases). The ends were cut back, 4 bases at V and 5 bases at J, with 9 bases in the middle. Germline V gene lookup returns CDR1 LNHDA and CDR2 SQIVND (reference sequence). This CDR3 region has 13 residues. Partial CDR3 DNA: TGTGCCAGTAGTAGAGGGCTAAACAATGAG. It yields the protein CASSRGLNNE. The complete CDR3 protein is CASSRGLNNEQFF.

This clone was seen at least ten times. The read is 3 residues too short to cover the CDR3 end, so that end is filled in from the germline J gene. The chain combines TRBV7-9 with TRBJ1-2; a weak D match, TRBD1 (5 bases). From germline, CDR1 is SEHNR and CDR2 FQNEAQ (reference sequence). V dropped 4 bases and J dropped 4 bases, with 10 bases sitting between them. The CDR3 covers 13 residues. The sequenced CDR3 bases are TGTGCCAGCAGCTCCCAGGGAATCTATGGC. Translated, it gives CASSSQGIYG. In full, the CDR3 reads CASSSQGIYGYTF.

At least ten counts were recorded for this clone. The read terminates 3 residues ahead of where the CDR3 ends, so the germline J gene completes it. The V gene is TRBV6-2 or TRBV6-3, the J gene TRBJ1-1; a weak D match, TRBD1 (5 bases). Germline values: CDR1 MNHEY, CDR2 SVGEGT. This CDR3 contains 11 residues. The covered CDR3 bases are TGTGCCAGCAGACGAGGGGAGAAC. This translates into CASRRGEN. The CDR3 as a whole reads CASRRGENAFF.

The sample holds many counts of this clone. The CDR3 goes on 3 residues after the read ends, and that part is filled in from the germline J gene. This rearrangement joins TRBV20-1 to TRBJ2-2; the D is unclear. Germline V gene lookup returns CDR1 DFQATT and CDR2 SNEGSKA (reference sequence). The CDR3 has 13 amino acids. With 0 bases removed from V and 5 bases from J, the gap between germline ends came to 7 bases. CDR3 sequence: CSARDAVTGELFF. The sequenced part of the CDR3 DNA is TGCAGTGCTAGAGATGCGGTAACCGGGGAG.

In its sample, this clone was seen many times. Incomplete CDR3 DNA: TGCAGTGCTAGGGGACAACCCATCGGAACC. Amino acids: CSARGQPIGT. The whole CDR3 sequence reads CSARGQPIGTIYF. V usage is TRBV20-1 and J usage is TRBJ1-3; TRBD1 might be the D (6 bases). Read sequence stops 3 residues before the CDR3 end, and the germline J gene provides the missing end. Per the germline V gene, CDR1 is DFQATT and CDR2 is SNEGSKA (reference sequence). The CDR3 length is 13 residues.

This clone was counted between two and nine times. The sequence runs out 3 residues before the end of the CDR3; the remainder is reconstructed from the germline J gene. This chain joins TRBV10-2 and TRBJ2-2; TRBD1 might be the D (6 bases). The CDR3 runs 14 residues. The V end was cut by 8 bases, the J end by 5 bases, with 15 bases between. CDR1 is WSHSY and CDR2 is SAAADI in the germline V gene. The CDR3 spells CASQFRGPTGELFF. The sequenced part of the CDR3 DNA is TGCGCCAGCCAGTTCAGGGGCCCTACCGGGGAG.

This clone was seen repeatedly, ten times or more. The CDR3 extends 3 residues past the end of the read, so its final part is completed from the germline J gene. The chain recombines TRBV5-1 with TRBJ2-3; TRBD2 matches at 11 bases. Trimming cost V 2 bases and J 4 bases; bases outside gene matches: 9. Germline CDR1 is SGHRS and CDR2 is YFSETQ. This CDR3 has 17 residues. The sequenced part of the CDR3 DNA is TGCGCCAGCAGCTTTCGGCCTGGGACTAGCGGATCAGATACG. It specifies CASSFRPGTSGSDT. In full, the CDR3 is CASSFRPGTSGSDTQYF.

This clone was recorded at least ten times. The read terminates 3 residues ahead of where the CDR3 ends, so the germline J gene completes it. The chain is built from TRBV19 and TRBJ2-1; TRBD2 matches at 10 bases. With 5 bases clipped from V and 9 bases from J, the junction kept 7 bases outside the gene matches. The CDR3 sequence is 14 residues long. Germline V CDR1 and CDR2: LNHDA, SQIVND (reference sequence). Incomplete CDR3 DNA: TGTGCCAGTAGTCTCGCTAGCGGGAGTGTTGAG. Translating gives CASSLASGSVE. The entire CDR3 protein reads CASSLASGSVEQFF.

This clone was recorded many times. The read ends 3 residues shy of where the CDR3 ends; the end is completed using the germline J gene. The chain recombines TRBV12-3 or TRBV12-4 with TRBJ1-3, with a possible D match to TRBD1 (6 bases). V lost 5 bases and J 1 base, leaving 12 bases between the germline ends. This CDR3 comprises 15 residues. The CDR3: CASSGTYTSGNTIYF. The CDR3 DNA, read in part, is TGTGCCAGCAGTGGGACATACACTTCTGGAAACACC.

This clone was seen repeatedly, ten times or more. The CDR3 extends 3 residues past the end of the read, so its final part is completed from the germline J gene. This chain uses TRBV9 with TRBJ1-5, with D perhaps matching TRBD1 (5 bases). Trimming removed 0 bases from V and 7 bases from J, with 14 bases in between. CDR3 length equals 15 residues. The germline gives CDR1 SGDLS, CDR2 YYNGEE. This CDR3 is CASSVEGRGDQPQHF. The part of the CDR3 DNA that was read is TGTGCCAGCAGCGTAGAGGGTAGGGGAGACCAGCCC.

This clone was detected many times. The CDR3 end lies 3 residues beyond the end of the read and is filled in from the germline J gene. The rearrangement links TRBV5-4 to TRBJ2-1; 9 bases are shared with TRBD1. Germline V gene lookup returns CDR1 SGHNT and CDR2 YYREEE (reference sequence). V was pared by 7 bases and J by 9 bases, with 14 bases of the junction left unmatched. This CDR3 region has 15 residues. This chain's CDR3 is CASLLRDREIVEQFF. CDR3 DNA, as far as it was read: TGTGCCAGCCTTCTCCGGGACAGGGAAATTGTTGAG.

Many counts were recorded for this clone. The read ends 3 residues early relative to the CDR3; the germline J gene fills the gap. The chain links TRBV18 to TRBJ1-4, with 9 bases that match TRBD1. The CDR3 has 15 residues. After removal of 5 bases from V and 3 bases from J, the junction contained 4 bases not matched to a gene. Germline V gene lookup returns CDR1 KGHSH and CDR2 LQKENI. This chain's CDR3 is CASSSGQGSNEKLFF. The part of the CDR3 DNA that was read is TGTGCCAGCTCATCAGGACAGGGGTCTAATGAAAAA.

In its sample, this clone was seen many times. The CDR3 loop is CASSYSSHGELFF. CDR3 DNA, as far as it was read: TGTGCCAGCAGTTACTCGTCCCACGGGGAG. V gene TRBV6-2 or TRBV6-3 combines with J gene TRBJ2-2; D ambiguous. Read data end 3 residues before the CDR3 end; the end is taken from the germline J gene. Germline V gives CDR1 MNHEY, CDR2 SVGEGT. V was trimmed by 0 bases and J by 7 bases, leaving 6 bases between them. The CDR3 runs to 13 residues.